The TCR beta chain described here comes from a study of cytomegalovirus exposure and HLA in healthy donors. About the study: In an early release, HLA-typed donors contributed approximately 82 million unique TCR sequences.

Whole-study findings and limits: More clonal expansion characterized HLA-associated TCR beta chains than equally common others in a later analysis. Most TCR sequences were rare, but some public TCRs occurred in many donors.

As to this clone: Its antigen is not known.

The CDR3 contains 12 residues. Trimming removed 1 base from V and 7 bases from J, with 7 bases in between. The germline V gene has CDR1 SGHDN and CDR2 FVKESK. The PCR employed 60 Vbeta primers together with 13 Jbeta primers. Profiling relied on immunoSEQ multiplex PCR, and the TCRdb table lists in-frame clones only, not all of them. The repertoire table contains about 120,000 clones. This chain links TRBV14 with TRBJ1-2; no clear D. This receptor was taken from a man younger than 35 in good health and CMV-seronegative. The sample was PBMCs. CDR3 residues: CASSQVPGGYTF. The CDR3 region has the DNA TGTGCCAGCAGCCAAGTTCCGGGTGGCTACACCTTC.